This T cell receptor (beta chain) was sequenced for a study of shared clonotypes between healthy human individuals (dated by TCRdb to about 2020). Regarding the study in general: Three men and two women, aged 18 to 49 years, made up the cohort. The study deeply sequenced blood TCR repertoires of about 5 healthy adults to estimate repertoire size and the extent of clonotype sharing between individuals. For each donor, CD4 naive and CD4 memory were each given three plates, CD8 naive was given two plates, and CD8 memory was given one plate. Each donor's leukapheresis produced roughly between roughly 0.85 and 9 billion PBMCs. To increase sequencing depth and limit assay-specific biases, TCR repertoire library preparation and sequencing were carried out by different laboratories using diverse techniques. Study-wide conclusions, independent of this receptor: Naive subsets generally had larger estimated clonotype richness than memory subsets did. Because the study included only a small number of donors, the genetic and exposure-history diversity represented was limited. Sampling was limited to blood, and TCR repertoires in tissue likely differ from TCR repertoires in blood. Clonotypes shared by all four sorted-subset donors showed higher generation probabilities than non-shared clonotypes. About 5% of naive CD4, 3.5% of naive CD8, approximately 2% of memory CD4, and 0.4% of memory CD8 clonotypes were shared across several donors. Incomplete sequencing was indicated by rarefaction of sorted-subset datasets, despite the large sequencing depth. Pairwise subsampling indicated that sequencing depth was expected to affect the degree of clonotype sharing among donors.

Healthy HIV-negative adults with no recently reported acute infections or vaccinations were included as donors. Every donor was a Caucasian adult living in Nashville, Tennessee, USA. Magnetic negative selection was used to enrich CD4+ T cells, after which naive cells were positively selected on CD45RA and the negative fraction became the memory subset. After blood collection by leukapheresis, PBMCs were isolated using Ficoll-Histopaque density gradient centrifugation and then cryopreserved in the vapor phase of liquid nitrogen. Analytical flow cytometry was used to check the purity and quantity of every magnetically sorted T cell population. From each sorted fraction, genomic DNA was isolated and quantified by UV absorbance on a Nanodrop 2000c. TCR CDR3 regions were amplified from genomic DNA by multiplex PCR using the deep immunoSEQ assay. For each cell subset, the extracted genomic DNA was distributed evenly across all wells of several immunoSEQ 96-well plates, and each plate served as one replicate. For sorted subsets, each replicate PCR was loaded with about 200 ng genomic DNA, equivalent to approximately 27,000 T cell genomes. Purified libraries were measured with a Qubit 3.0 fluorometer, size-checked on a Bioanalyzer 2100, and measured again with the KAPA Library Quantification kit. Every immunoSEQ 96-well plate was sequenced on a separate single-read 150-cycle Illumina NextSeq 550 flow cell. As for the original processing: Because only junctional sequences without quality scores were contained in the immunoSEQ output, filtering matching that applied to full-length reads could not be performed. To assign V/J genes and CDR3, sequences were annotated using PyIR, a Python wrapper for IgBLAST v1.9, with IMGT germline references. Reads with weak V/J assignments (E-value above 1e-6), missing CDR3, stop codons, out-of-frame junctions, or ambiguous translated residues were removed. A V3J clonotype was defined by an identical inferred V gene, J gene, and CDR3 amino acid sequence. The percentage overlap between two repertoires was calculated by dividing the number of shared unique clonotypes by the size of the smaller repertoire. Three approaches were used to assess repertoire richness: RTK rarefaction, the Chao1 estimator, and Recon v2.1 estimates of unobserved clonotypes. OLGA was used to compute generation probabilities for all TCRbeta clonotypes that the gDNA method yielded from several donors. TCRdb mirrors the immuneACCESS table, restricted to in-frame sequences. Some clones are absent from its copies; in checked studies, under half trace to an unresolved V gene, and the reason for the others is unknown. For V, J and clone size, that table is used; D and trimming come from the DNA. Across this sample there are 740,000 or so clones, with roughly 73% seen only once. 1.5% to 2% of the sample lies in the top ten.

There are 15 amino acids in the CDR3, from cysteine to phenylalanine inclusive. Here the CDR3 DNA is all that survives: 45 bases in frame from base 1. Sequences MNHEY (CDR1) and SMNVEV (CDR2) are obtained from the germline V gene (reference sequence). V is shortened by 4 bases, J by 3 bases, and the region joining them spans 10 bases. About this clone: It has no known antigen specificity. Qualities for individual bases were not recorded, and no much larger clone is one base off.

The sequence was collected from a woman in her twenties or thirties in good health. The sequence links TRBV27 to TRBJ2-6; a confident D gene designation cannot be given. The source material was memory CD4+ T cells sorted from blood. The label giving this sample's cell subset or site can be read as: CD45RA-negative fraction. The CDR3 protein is CASSYWGSGANVLTF. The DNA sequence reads TGTGCCAGCAGTTATTGGGGAAGTGGGGCCAACGTCCTGACTTTC.